Listed below are T cell receptor beta chains from one sample, sequenced in a study of molecular identifiers for immune sequencing clone quantification. TCRdb re-called the PCR reads through MiXCR, storing one row per CDR3 protein. The sample has approximately 97,000 distinct CDR3 sequences, around 24% seen once. Input material: naive CD8+ T cells from blood, with Jurkat cell RNA spiked in. These receptors were taken from a human donor in good health. Some libraries in this study had Jurkat cell RNA spiked in. The CDR3 runs from the conserved cysteine through the conserved F or W. The D gene is left open where the match is weak. Expanded clones get a size class; other rows say once, few or many, or leave the size out.

few,TRBJ2-7,TRBD2,TRBV3-1,CASSQETSGFSSYEQYF,TGTGCCAGCAGCCAAGAGACTAGCGGATTCAGCTCCTACGAGCAGTACTTC
few,TRBJ2-1,TRBD2,TRBV7-6,CASSLGGAGWSYNEQFF,TGTGCCAGCAGCTTAGGGGGAGCGGGGTGGTCCTACAATGAGCAGTTCTTC
-,TRBJ1-6,-,TRBV7-9,CASSPPPPPNGPLHF,TGTGCCAGCAGCCCCCCGCCCCCCCCGAATGGACCCCTCCACTTT
-,TRBJ2-3,-,TRBV9,CASSEALRVYTQYF,TGTGCCAGCAGCGAGGCACTAAGGGTGTATACGCAGTATTTT
-,TRBJ2-2,TRBD2,TRBV6-5,CASSALAGTGELFF,TGTGCCAGCAGTGCTCTAGCGGGGACCGGGGAGCTGTTTTTT
few,TRBJ2-5,-,TRBV19,CASSASGQSKETQYF,TGTGCCAGTAGTGCCTCCGGACAGTCTAAAGAGACCCAGTACTTC
-,TRBJ1-5,-,TRBV6-1,CASSEYGSTANQPQHF,TGTGCCAGCAGTGAATACGGTAGCACGGCCAATCAGCCCCAGCATTTT
-,TRBJ1-4,-,TRBV7-9,CASSLDGGAVGTNEKLFF,TGTGCCAGCAGCTTAGACGGGGGCGCGGTAGGAACTAATGAAAAACTGTTTTTT
few,TRBJ2-1,TRBD2,TRBV7-6,CASSLGTTRKFSGAYNEQFF,TGTGCCAGCAGCCTTGGGACTACGAGGAAGTTTTCGGGGGCCTACAATGAGCAGTTCTTC
few,TRBJ2-7,TRBD1,TRBV4-1,CASSSGTGEGYEQYF,TGCGCCAGCAGCTCCGGGACAGGGGAGGGCTACGAGCAGTACTTC
-,TRBJ1-1,-,TRBV12-3/TRBV12-4,CASLGPKPNTEAFF,TGTGCCAGCCTTGGGCCGAAACCGAACACTGAAGCTTTCTTT
many,TRBJ2-6,-,TRBV28,CASNAGGANVLTF,TGTGCCAGCAACGCCGGTGGGGCCAACGTCCTGACTTTC
-,TRBJ2-3,-,TRBV19,CASSLGAEATDPQYF,TGTGCCAGTAGTTTAGGTGCTGAAGCAACAGATCCGCAGTATTTT
-,TRBJ2-2,TRBD2,TRBV19,CASSDGPAGGDSGELFF,TGTGCCAGTAGTGACGGACCAGCGGGGGGAGACTCCGGGGAGCTGTTTTTT
many,TRBJ2-3,-,TRBV29-1,CSAQVDTQYF,TGCAGCGCGCAAGTAGATACGCAGTATTTT
many,TRBJ2-3,-,TRBV7-9,CASSLAGGPADTQYF,TGTGCCAGCAGCTTAGCGGGGGGGCCCGCAGATACGCAGTATTTT
-,TRBJ2-7,TRBD2,TRBV10-3,CAISGSSYEQYF,TGTGCCATAAGCGGGAGCTCCTACGAGCAGTACTTC
few,TRBJ2-3,-,TRBV11-2,CASSLGTLLYF,TGTGCCAGCAGCTTAGGGACGCTGCTGTATTTT
many,TRBJ2-7,-,TRBV27,CASSLKYIAYEQYF,TGTGCCAGCAGTTTAAAGTACATAGCCTACGAGCAGTACTTC
many,TRBJ2-7,-,TRBV19,CASMGIAREQYF,TGTGCCAGTATGGGGATAGCGCGGGAGCAGTACTTC
many,TRBJ2-3,-,TRBV7-9,CASENSYTDTQYF,TGTGCCAGCGAAAACAGCTACACAGATACGCAGTATTTT
many,TRBJ2-1,TRBD2,TRBV27,CASSPLGTSGRDYNEQFF,TGTGCCAGCAGTCCCTTGGGGACTAGCGGGAGGGACTACAATGAGCAGTTCTTC
many,TRBJ2-2,TRBD1,TRBV9,CASSVLRDSNTGELFF,TGTGCCAGCAGCGTCTTAAGGGACAGCAACACCGGGGAGCTGTTTTTT
many,TRBJ1-2,-,TRBV29-1,CSVDEDGGTDYGYTF,TGCAGCGTTGATGAAGACGGGGGGACGGACTATGGCTACACCTTC
many,TRBJ2-5,TRBD1,TRBV4-3,CASSQARDRGFETQYF,TGCGCCAGCAGCCAAGCTCGGGACAGGGGTTTCGAGACCCAGTACTTC
many,TRBJ2-1,TRBD2,TRBV2,CASSEDLAGVSEQFF,TGTGCCAGCAGTGAAGATCTAGCGGGAGTAAGTGAGCAGTTCTTC
-,TRBJ2-2,-,TRBV27,CASRGPGVELFF,TGTGCCAGCAGAGGGCCGGGGGTTGAGCTGTTTTTT
many,TRBJ2-3,-,TRBV2,CASKGIGGTHTDTQYF,TGTGCCAGCAAAGGCATAGGTGGGACTCACACAGATACGCAGTATTTT
many,TRBJ2-7,-,TRBV7-2,CASSLGDNSYEQYF,TGTGCCAGCAGCTTGGGGGACAACTCCTACGAGCAGTACTTC
-,TRBJ1-4,-,TRBV7-2,CASSFLNEKLFF,TGTGCCAGCAGCTTTCTTAATGAAAAACTGTTTTTT
-,TRBJ2-7,-,TRBV27,CASSLSAGRAYEQYF,TGTGCCAGCAGTTTATCAGCGGGCCGAGCCTACGAGCAGTACTTC
many,TRBJ2-2,-,TRBV25-1,CASSEWGAGELFF,TGTGCCAGCAGTGAATGGGGTGCCGGGGAGCTGTTTTTT
many,TRBJ2-5,-,TRBV6-2/TRBV6-3,CASSYSKDQYF,TGTGCCAGCAGTTACTCGAAGGACCAGTACTTC
-,TRBJ1-1,-,TRBV9,CASSVVSGKTEAFF,TGTGCCAGCAGCGTAGTGAGCGGGAAAACTGAAGCTTTCTTT
many,TRBJ2-7,TRBD2,TRBV4-3,CASSQDRTSGSSYEQYF,TGCGCCAGCAGCCAAGATAGGACTAGCGGGAGCTCCTACGAGCAGTACTTC
many,TRBJ1-1,-,TRBV7-6,CASSLRRTDTEAFF,TGTGCCAGCAGCTTACGCAGGACGGACACTGAAGCTTTCTTT
many,TRBJ1-6,-,TRBV7-9,CASSLDSYNSPLHF,TGTGCCAGCAGCCTTGACTCATATAATTCACCCCTCCACTTT
many,TRBJ2-3,-,TRBV27,CASSYQGSTDTQYF,TGTGCCAGCAGTTATCAAGGATCCACAGATACGCAGTATTTT
many,TRBJ2-1,TRBD2,TRBV20-1,CSARASGVYNEQFF,TGCAGTGCTAGGGCCAGCGGGGTTTACAATGAGCAGTTCTTC
many,TRBJ2-7,TRBD2,TRBV5-8,CASSRRGLAGLGEQYF,TGTGCCAGCAGCAGACGCGGACTAGCGGGGTTGGGGGAGCAGTACTTC
many,TRBJ1-3,-,TRBV27,CASSLSNSGNTIYF,TGTGCCAGCAGTCTATCAAATTCTGGAAACACCATATATTTT
few,TRBJ1-2,-,TRBV29-1,CSVELGTGYGYTF,TGCAGCGTTGAGCTGGGGACCGGCTATGGCTACACCTTC
-,TRBJ2-2,TRBD2,TRBV12-3/TRBV12-4,CASSEGLAGVGGELFF,TGTGCCAGCAGTGAAGGGCTAGCGGGAGTTGGCGGGGAGCTGTTTTTT
-,TRBJ2-7,TRBD1,TRBV4-3,CASSHTQGQGANEQYF,TGCGCCAGCAGCCACACCCAGGGTCAGGGGGCCAACGAGCAGTACTTC
many,TRBJ1-2,-,TRBV28,CASIYDSHYTF,TGTGCCAGCATCTACGACAGCCACTACACCTTC
few,TRBJ2-5,-,TRBV18,CASVKGETQYF,TGTGCCAGCGTCAAGGGGGAGACCCAGTACTTC
few,TRBJ2-7,-,TRBV27,CASSIGPLYEQYF,TGTGCCAGCTCTATTGGTCCTCTCTACGAGCAGTACTTC
many,TRBJ2-5,TRBD2,TRBV4-1,CASRSLAGGSQETQYF,TGCGCCAGCAGAAGTCTAGCGGGGGGGAGTCAAGAGACCCAGTACTTC
many,TRBJ2-3,TRBD2,TRBV3-1,CASSPGTSGHTGTQYF,TGTGCCAGCAGCCCAGGGACTAGCGGACACACGGGGACGCAGTATTTT
many,TRBJ2-2,-,TRBV6-2/TRBV6-3,CASTLTGELFF,TGTGCCAGCACCCTCACCGGGGAGCTGTTTTTT
-,TRBJ2-1,TRBD2,TRBV12-3/TRBV12-4,CASSFESSGVVGSYNEQFF,TGTGCCAGCAGTTTTGAGTCTAGCGGGGTGGTGGGCTCCTACAATGAGCAGTTCTTC
many,TRBJ2-3,-,TRBV28,CASRDDQDTQYF,TGTGCCAGCAGGGATGATCAGGATACGCAGTATTTT
-,TRBJ2-5,-,TRBV19,CASSPDMETQYF,TGTGCCAGTAGTCCAGATATGGAGACCCAGTACTTC
-,TRBJ2-7,-,TRBV27,CASSLLGRAGEQYF,TGTGCCAGCAGTTTATTAGGCAGGGCGGGGGAGCAGTACTTC
many,TRBJ2-3,-,TRBV11-2,CASSAGTVDTQYF,TGTGCCAGCAGCGCCGGGACCGTAGATACGCAGTATTTT
few,TRBJ2-1,TRBD2,TRBV6-4,CASSDRAGAYNEQFF,TGTGCCAGCAGTGATCGAGCGGGAGCGTACAATGAGCAGTTCTTC
-,TRBJ2-2,TRBD2,TRBV27,CASSSVGTSGATPHLFF,TGTGCCAGCAGTTCTGTGGGGACTAGCGGGGCCACCCCCCACCTCTTTTTT
many,TRBJ2-3,-,TRBV2,CASRTDTQYF,TGTGCCAGCCGCACAGATACGCAGTATTTT
many,TRBJ2-3,-,TRBV3-1,CASSRLEGTLGTDTQYF,TGTGCCAGCAGCCGATTGGAAGGGACGTTGGGCACAGATACGCAGTATTTT